This TCR beta chain was identified during a study of healthy donors' naive CD4 and CD8 T cells. Regarding this clonotype: Its antigen is still unknown.

Each TCR library used around 500 ng of total RNA and a linear amplification protocol. TCRdb re-derived calls from the reads in MiXCR, one entry per CDR3 protein. The sample has 150,000 to 200,000 distinct CDR3 sequences, over 60% seen once. The CDR3 is made up of 13 amino acids. CDR1 is MNHEY, CDR2 SVGAGI, per germline. V gave up 2 bases and J gave up 5 bases, with 7 bases separating them. Study results and limitations: CDR3 charge plus V and J genes appeared to account for approximately 13% of CD4/CD8 variance.

The V and J genes are TRBV6-5 and TRBJ2-1, with D uncertain. This receptor was taken from a pool of human donors in good health; the sample pools cells from several healthy donors. Specimen: naive CD4+ and CD8+ T cells sorted from blood, pooled from several donors. The CDR3 DNA reads as TGTGCCAGCAGTTACCTTAGTCACAATGAGCAGTTCTTC. Protein product: CASSYLSHNEQFF.